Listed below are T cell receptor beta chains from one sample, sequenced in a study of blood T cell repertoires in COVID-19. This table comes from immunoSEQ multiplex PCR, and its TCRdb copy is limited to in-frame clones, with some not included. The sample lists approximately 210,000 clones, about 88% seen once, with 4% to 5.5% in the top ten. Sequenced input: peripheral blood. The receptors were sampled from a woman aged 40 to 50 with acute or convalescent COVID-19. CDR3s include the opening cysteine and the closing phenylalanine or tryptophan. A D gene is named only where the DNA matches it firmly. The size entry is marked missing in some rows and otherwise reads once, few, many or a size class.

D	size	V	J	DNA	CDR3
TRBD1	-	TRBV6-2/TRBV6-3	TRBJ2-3	TGTGCCAGCAGTGATCCGGGACAGGGACACACAGATACGCAGTATTTT	CASSDPGQGHTDTQYF
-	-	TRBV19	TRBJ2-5	TGTGCCAGTAGAGGATTGGGCGGGGCTGTTGAGACCCAGTACTTC	CASRGLGGAVETQYF
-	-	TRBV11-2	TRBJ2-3	TGTGCCAGCAGCTTAGTAGCGAGCACAGATACGCAGTATTTT	CASSLVASTDTQYF
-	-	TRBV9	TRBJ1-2	TGTGCCAGCAGCTTACGTGACAGGCTTCTTTATGGCTACACCTTC	CASSLRDRLLYGYTF
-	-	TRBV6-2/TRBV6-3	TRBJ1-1	TGTGCCAGCAGTTACTCGCGACACGGCACTGAAGCTTTCTTT	CASSYSRHGTEAFF
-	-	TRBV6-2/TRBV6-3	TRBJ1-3	TGTGCCAGCAGTCCAGCGGCCTCTGGAAACACCATATATTTT	CASSPAASGNTIYF
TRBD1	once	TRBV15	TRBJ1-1	TGTGCCACCAGCGCAGGGGGCTCGGGTGGTACTGAAGCTTTCTTT	CATSAGGSGGTEAFF
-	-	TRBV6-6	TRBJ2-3	TGTGCCAGCAGCGCTCGTGACCGGACAGAACGCAATACGCAGTATTTT	CASSARDRTERNTQYF
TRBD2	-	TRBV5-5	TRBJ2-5	TGTGCCAGCAGCCCAATAGCGGGGGGGAATCAAGAGACCCAGTACTTC	CASSPIAGGNQETQYF
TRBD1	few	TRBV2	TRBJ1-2	TGTGCCAGCAGTCCGGACAGGGGGGGTCGGTATGGCTACACCTTC	CASSPDRGGRYGYTF
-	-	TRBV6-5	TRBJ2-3	TGTGCCAGCAACCCCACTAACTGGGCAGATACGCAGTATTTT	CASNPTNWADTQYF
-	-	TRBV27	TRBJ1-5	TGTGCCAGCGGTGAAGGGGGAGTTTCCAATCAGCCCCAGCATTTT	CASGEGGVSNQPQHF
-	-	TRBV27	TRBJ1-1	TGTGCCAGCAGTTTTCCGGGGGGATTTGAAGCTTTCTTT	CASSFPGGFEAFF
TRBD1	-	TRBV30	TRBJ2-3	TGTGCACACACAGGGGGTGGTAATGGGGATACGCAGTATTTT	CAHTGGGNGDTQYF
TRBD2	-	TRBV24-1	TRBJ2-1	TGTGCCACCAGTGATCCGCGGCCGGGGAGGGGCACTTACAATGAGCAGTTCTTC	CATSDPRPGRGTYNEQFF
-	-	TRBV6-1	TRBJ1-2	TGTGCCAGCAGTGAAGATTACAGGGCGGGTGGCTACACCTTC	CASSEDYRAGGYTF
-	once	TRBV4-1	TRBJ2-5	TGCGCCAGCAGCCAACTCCCCCAAGAGACCCAGTACTTC	CASSQLPQETQYF